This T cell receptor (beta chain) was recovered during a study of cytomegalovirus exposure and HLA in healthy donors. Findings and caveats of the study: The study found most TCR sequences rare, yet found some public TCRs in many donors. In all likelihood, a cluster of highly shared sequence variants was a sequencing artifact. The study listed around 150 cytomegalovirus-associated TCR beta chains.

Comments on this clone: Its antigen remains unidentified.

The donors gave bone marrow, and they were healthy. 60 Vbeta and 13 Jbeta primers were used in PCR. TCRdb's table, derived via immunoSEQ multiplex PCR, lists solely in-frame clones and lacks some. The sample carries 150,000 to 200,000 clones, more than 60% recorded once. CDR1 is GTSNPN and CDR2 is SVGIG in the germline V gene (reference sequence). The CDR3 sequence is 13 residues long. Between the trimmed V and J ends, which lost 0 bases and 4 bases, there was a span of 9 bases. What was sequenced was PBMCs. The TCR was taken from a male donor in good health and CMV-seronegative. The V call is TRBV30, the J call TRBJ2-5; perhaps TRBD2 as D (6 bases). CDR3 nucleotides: TGTGCCTGGAGTGTGAATAGCGGAGAGACCCAGTACTTC. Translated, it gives CAWSVNSGETQYF. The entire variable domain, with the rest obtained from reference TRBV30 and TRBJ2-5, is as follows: SQTIHQWPATLVQPVGSPLSLECTVEGTSNPNLYWYRQAAGRGLQLLFYSVGIGQISSEVPQNLSASRPQDRQFILSSKKLLLSDSGFYLCAWSVNSGETQYFGPGTRLLVL.